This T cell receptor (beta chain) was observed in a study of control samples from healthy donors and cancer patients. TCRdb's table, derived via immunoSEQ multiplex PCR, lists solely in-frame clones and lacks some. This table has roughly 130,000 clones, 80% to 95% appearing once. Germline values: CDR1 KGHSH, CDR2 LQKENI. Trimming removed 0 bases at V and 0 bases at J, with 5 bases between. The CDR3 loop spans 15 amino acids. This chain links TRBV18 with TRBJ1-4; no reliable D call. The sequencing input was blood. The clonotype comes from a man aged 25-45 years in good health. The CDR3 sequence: CASSPPVSTNEKLFF. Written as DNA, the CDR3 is TGTGCCAGCTCACCACCTGTTTCAACTAATGAAAAACTGTTTTTT.